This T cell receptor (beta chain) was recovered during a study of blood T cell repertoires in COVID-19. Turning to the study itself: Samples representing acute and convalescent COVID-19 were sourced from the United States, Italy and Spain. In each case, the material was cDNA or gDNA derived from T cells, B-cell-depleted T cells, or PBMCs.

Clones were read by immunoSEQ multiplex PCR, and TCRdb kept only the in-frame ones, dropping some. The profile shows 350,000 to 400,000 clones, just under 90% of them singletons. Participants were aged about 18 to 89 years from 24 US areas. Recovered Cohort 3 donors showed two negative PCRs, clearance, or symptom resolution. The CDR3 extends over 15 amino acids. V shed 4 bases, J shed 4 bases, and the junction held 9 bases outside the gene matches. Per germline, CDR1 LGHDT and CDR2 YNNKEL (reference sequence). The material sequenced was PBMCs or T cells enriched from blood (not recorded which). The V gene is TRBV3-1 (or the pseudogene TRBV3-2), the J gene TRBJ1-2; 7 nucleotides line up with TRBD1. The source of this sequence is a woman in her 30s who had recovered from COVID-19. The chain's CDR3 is CASSLQSGTVYGYTF. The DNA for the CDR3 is TGTGCCAGCAGCCTCCAGTCCGGGACAGTCTATGGCTACACCTTC.